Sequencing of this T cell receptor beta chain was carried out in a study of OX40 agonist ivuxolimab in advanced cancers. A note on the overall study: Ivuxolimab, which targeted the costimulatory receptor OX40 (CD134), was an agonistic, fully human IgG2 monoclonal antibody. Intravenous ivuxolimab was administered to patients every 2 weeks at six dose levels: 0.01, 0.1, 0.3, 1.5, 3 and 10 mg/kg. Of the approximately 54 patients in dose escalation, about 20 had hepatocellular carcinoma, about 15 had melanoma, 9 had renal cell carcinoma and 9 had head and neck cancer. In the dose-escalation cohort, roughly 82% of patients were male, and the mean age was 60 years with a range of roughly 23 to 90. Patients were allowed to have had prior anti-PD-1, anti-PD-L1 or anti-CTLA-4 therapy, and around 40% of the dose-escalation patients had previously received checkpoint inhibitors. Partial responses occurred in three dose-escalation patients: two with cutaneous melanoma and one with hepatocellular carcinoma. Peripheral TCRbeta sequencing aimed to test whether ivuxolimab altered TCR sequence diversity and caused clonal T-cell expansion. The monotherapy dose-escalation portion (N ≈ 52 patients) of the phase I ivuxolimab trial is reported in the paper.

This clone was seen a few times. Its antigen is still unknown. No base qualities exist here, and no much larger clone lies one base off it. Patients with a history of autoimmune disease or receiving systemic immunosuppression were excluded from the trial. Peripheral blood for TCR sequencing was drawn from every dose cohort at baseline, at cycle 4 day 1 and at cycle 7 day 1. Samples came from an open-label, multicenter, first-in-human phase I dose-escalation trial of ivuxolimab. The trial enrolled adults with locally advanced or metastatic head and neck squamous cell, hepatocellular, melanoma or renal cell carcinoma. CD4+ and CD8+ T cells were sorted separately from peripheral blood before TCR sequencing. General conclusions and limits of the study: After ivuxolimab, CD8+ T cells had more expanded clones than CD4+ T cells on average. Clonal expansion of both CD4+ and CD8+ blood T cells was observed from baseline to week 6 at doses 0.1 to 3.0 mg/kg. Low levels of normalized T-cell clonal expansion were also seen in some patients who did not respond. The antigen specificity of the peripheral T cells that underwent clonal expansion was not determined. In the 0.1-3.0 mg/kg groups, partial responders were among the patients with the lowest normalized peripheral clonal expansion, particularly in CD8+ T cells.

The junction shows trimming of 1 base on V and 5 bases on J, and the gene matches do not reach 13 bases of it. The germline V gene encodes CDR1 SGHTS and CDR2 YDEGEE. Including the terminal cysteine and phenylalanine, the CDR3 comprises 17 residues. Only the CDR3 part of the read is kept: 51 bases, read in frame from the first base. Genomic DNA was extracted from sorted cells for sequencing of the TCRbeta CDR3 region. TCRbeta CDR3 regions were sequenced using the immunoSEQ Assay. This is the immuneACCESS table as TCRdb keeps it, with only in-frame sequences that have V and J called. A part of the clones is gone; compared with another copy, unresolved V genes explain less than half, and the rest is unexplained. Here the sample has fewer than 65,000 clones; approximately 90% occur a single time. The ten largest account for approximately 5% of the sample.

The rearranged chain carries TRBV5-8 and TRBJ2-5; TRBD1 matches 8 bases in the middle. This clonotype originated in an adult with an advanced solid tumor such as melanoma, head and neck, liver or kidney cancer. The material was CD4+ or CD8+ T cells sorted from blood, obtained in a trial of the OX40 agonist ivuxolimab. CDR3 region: CASSLRLGRGLGETQYF. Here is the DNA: TGTGCCAGCAGCTTGAGACTTGGCAGGGGGCTAGGGGAGACCCAGTACTTC.